These 15 T cell receptor beta chains came from one sample sequenced in a study of T cells after yellow fever vaccination. TCRdb analysed the 5' RACE reads with MiXCR anew, one entry per CDR3 protein. The table shows about 260,000 distinct CDR3 sequences, with approximately 3.8% occurring only once. Sequenced material: PBMCs, taken 15 days after the yellow fever booster vaccination. Receptor source: a man between 18 and 35 years old who received the YFV17D yellow fever vaccine.

This clonotype has only a few counts. The chain joins TRBV5-4 to TRBJ1-6, with TRBD1 as a possible D gene (5 bases). V lost 1 base and J 7 bases, leaving 9 bases between the germline ends. The CDR3 has 14 amino acids. The germline V gene has CDR1 SGHNT and CDR2 YYREEE (reference sequence). In DNA form, the CDR3 reads TGTGCCAGCAGCTTGCGACAGACCAATTCACCCCTCCACTTT. Protein sequence: CASSLRQTNSPLHF. The full variable domain, in which reference TRBV5-4 and TRBJ1-6 provide the parts outside the CDR3, is ETGVTQSPTHLIKTRGQQVTLRCSSQSGHNTVSWYQQALGQGPQFIFQYYREEENGRGNFPPRFSGLQFPNYSSELNVNALELDDSALYLCASSLRQTNSPLHFGNGTRLTVT.

The sample holds a few counts of this clonotype. The V gene is TRBV20-1, the J gene TRBJ1-4, with 7 bases fitting TRBD1. From germline, CDR1 is DFQATT and CDR2 SNEGSKA (reference sequence). The CDR3 covers 14 residues. V trimming: 4 bases; J trimming: 8 bases; junction bases outside the gene matches: 10. Here the CDR3 DNA reads TGCAGTGCTACCCGCGACAGGGAGGGGGAAAAACTGTTTTTT. Its protein product is CSATRDREGEKLFF.

This clonotype was counted ten times or more. This rearrangement joins TRBV29-1 to TRBJ1-1; D is uncertain. Trimming shortened V by 4 bases and J by 4 bases, and 13 bases separated the two germline ends. Germline V gene lookup returns CDR1 SQVTM and CDR2 ANQGSEA. CDR3 length: 13 amino acids. The CDR3: CSVVHGRSTEAFF. The CDR3 region has the DNA TGCAGCGTTGTACATGGGAGGAGCACTGAAGCTTTCTTT.

This clonotype was recorded many times. V and J are TRBV5-1 and TRBJ1-2; D is undetermined. Trimming removed 1 base from V and 3 bases from J, with 13 bases in between. This CDR3 has 15 amino acids. Germline assignment: CDR1 SGHRS and CDR2 YFSETQ. The CDR3 DNA reads as TGCGCCAGCAGCTTGTCCCCCGGCAACTACTATGGCTACACCTTC. This sequence encodes CASSLSPGNYYGYTF. The complete variable domain, with remaining parts taken from reference TRBV5-1 and TRBJ1-2, reads KAGVTQTPRYLIKTRGQQVTLSCSPISGHRSVSWYQQTPGQGLQFLFEYFSETQRNKGNFPGRFSGRQFSNSRSEMNVSTLELGDSALYLCASSLSPGNYYGYTFGSGTRLTVV.

This clonotype has ten or more counts. The V gene is TRBV16, the J gene TRBJ1-1, with D maybe TRBD1 (6 bases). This CDR3 region has 12 residues. V dropped 0 bases and J dropped 10 bases, with 9 bases sitting between them. The germline V gene encodes CDR1 KGHSY and CDR2 FQNENV. This CDR3 is CASSQSGRGAFF. The CDR3 DNA reads as TGTGCCAGCAGCCAATCCGGCAGGGGAGCTTTCTTT. The full variable domain, with the rest looked up from reference TRBV16 and TRBJ1-1, is GEEVAQTPKHLVRGEGQKAKLYCAPIKGHSYVFWYQQVLKNEFKFLISFQNENVFDETGMPKERFSAKCLPNSPCSLEIQATKLEDSAVYFCASSQSGRGAFFGQGTRLTVV.

This clonotype was seen a few times. The chain couples TRBV5-8 to TRBJ2-5; perhaps TRBD1 as D (6 bases). This CDR3 comprises 13 residues. The germline CDR1 and CDR2 sequences are SGHTS and YDEGEE. The V end was cut by 0 bases, the J end by 10 bases, with 13 bases between. CDR3 in amino acids: CASSLVSGVDQYF. CDR3 nucleotides: TGTGCCAGCAGCTTGGTATCAGGGGTAGACCAGTACTTC.

This clonotype was observed many times. J is TRBJ2-1 and V is TRBV18, with TRBD1 identical over 9 bases. The CDR3 sequence is 15 residues long. From germline, CDR1 is KGHSH and CDR2 LQKENI. V gave up 3 bases and J gave up 6 bases; unmatched junction bases: 6. CDR3 amino acids: CASSPGQGLGNEQFF. The DNA of the CDR3 is TGTGCCAGCTCACCGGGACAGGGATTGGGCAATGAGCAGTTCTTC.

This clonotype was recorded many times. The V and J genes are TRBV11-3 and TRBJ1-2, with 8 bases fitting TRBD1. Trimming took 0 bases from V and 4 from J; bases not matched to a gene: 1. From germline, CDR1 is SGHNT and CDR2 YENEEA. The CDR3 contains 14 residues. CDR3 region: CASSLDGQGYGYTF. CDR3 coding DNA: TGTGCCAGCAGCTTAGACGGACAGGGCTATGGCTACACCTTC.

This clonotype has at least ten counts. The gene calls are TRBV5-1 and TRBJ2-2; possibly TRBD2 for D (5 bases). Germline V lookup: CDR1 SGHRS, CDR2 YFSETQ. CDR3 length equals 15 residues. The V end lost 2 bases, the J end lost 7 bases, and 15 bases lay between the germline ends. The CDR3 DNA is TGCGCCAGCAGCTTAACGAGCTCTGAGGGCGGGGAGCTGTTTTTT. Translated, it gives CASSLTSSEGGELFF.

This clonotype was seen repeatedly, ten times or more. This chain connects TRBV7-8 to TRBJ2-7, with D unresolved. Looked up from germline, CDR1 is SGHVS and CDR2 is FQNEAQ. This CDR3 is 13 amino acids long. V was clipped by 1 base and J by 0 bases, with 4 bases between them. The CDR3 DNA follows: TGTGCCAGCAGCTTAGTTTCCTCCTACGAGCAGTACTTC. It codes for CASSLVSSYEQYF.

At least ten counts were recorded for this clonotype. The chain employs TRBV15 and TRBJ1-1, with D possibly matching TRBD1 (6 bases). CDR1 is LNHNV, CDR2 YYDKDF, per germline (reference sequence). The CDR3 has 15 amino acids. Trimming left V 0 bases short and J 1 base short, with 9 bases between. DNA of the CDR3: TGTGCCACCAGCAGAGAAGGGGGGACGAACACTGAAGCTTTCTTT. Translation gives CATSREGGTNTEAFF. The whole variable domain, remainder taken from reference TRBV15 and TRBJ1-1, is DAMVIQNPRYQVTQFGKPVTLSCSQTLNHNVMYWYQQKSSQAPKLLFHYYDKDFNNEADTPDNFQSRRPNTSFCFLDIRSPGLGDTAMYLCATSREGGTNTEAFFGQGTRLTVV.

This clonotype has ten or more counts. The chain is built from TRBV20-1 and TRBJ2-5; 14 nucleotides agree with TRBD2. This CDR3 has 15 amino acids. The V segment lost 1 base and the J segment 3 bases; nucleotides outside the gene matches: 1. Germline assignment: CDR1 DFQATT and CDR2 SNEGSKA (reference sequence). The CDR3 DNA is TGCAGTGCTAGAGGACTAGCGGGGGGGGAAGAGACCCAGTACTTC. Translated: CSARGLAGGEETQYF.

This clonotype appeared many times. CDR3 bases: TGCGCCAGCAGCCAAAAACAGGGGCCGCGGTATGGCTACACCTTC. It specifies CASSQKQGPRYGYTF. V usage is TRBV4-3 and J usage is TRBJ1-2, with 7 nucleotides matching TRBD1. CDR1 and CDR2 from the germline V gene are LGHNA and YSLEER. The CDR3 runs 15 residues. V lost 2 bases to trimming and J lost 5 bases; unmatched junction nucleotides: 8.

The table lists this clonotype with many counts. The chain recombines TRBV6-5 with TRBJ2-1; tentative D call: TRBD2 (6 bases). Trimming removed 6 bases at V and 8 bases at J, with 26 bases between. CDR1 is MNHEY, CDR2 SVGAGI, per germline. CDR3 length: 17 amino acids. The CDR3 is CASSPVIPHPSAYEQFF. Written as DNA, the CDR3 is TGTGCCAGCAGCCCTGTCATCCCCCACCCTAGCGCCTATGAGCAGTTCTTC.

This clonotype was picked up many times. V is TRBV10-3 and J is TRBJ1-1; D unresolved. The germline V and J ends were trimmed by 5 bases and 1 base, with 8 bases remaining between them. CDR3 size: 13 residues. Germline assignment: CDR1 ENHRY and CDR2 SYGVKD. The CDR3 sequence: CAISSAPNTEAFF. Here the CDR3 DNA reads TGTGCCATCAGTTCCGCCCCGAACACTGAAGCTTTCTTT.